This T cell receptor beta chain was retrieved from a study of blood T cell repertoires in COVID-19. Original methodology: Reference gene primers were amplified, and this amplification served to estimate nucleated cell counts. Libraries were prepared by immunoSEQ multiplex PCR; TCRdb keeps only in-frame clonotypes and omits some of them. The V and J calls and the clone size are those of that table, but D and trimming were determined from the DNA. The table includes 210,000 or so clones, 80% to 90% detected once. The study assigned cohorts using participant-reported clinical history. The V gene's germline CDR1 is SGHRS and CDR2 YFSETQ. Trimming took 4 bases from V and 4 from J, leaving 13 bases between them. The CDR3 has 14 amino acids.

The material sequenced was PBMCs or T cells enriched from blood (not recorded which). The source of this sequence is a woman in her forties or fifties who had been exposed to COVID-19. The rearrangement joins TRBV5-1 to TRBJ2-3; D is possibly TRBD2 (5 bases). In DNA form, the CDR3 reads TGCGCCAGCAGCACACCGACGGGGTCAGATACGCAGTATTTT. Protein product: CASSTPTGSDTQYF. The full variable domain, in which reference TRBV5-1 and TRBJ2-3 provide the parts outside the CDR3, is KAGVTQTPRYLIKTRGQQVTLSCSPISGHRSVSWYQQTPGQGLQFLFEYFSETQRNKGNFPGRFSGRQFSNSRSEMNVSTLELGDSALYLCASSTPTGSDTQYFGPGTRLTVL.